Listed below are T cell receptor beta chains from one sample, sequenced in a study of OX40 agonist ivuxolimab in advanced cancers. Sequencing used immunoSEQ multiplex PCR; TCRdb keeps in-frame clones, though not all of them. The table includes 8,000 to 10,000 clones, about 90% detected once. The specimen was CD4+ or CD8+ T cells sorted from blood, collected in a trial of the OX40 agonist ivuxolimab. The receptors were sampled from an adult with an advanced solid tumor such as melanoma, head and neck, liver or kidney cancer. The CDR3 runs from the conserved cysteine through the conserved F or W. The D gene is left open where the match is weak. Expanded clones get a size class; other rows say once, few or many, or leave the size out.

clone_size,d_call,j_call,cdr3_length,v_call,cdr3_nt,cdr3_aa
few,TRBD1,TRBJ1-2,14,TRBV28,TGTGCCAGCAGTACAGGGGATCATATCTATGGCTACACCTTC,CASSTGDHIYGYTF
NA,TRBD1,TRBJ1-4,13,TRBV29-1,TGCAGCGCCAAGGACAGGGTGGGTGAAAAACTGTTTTTT,CSAKDRVGEKLFF
NA,TRBD2,TRBJ2-3,15,TRBV19,TGTGCCAGTAGGAAGCGGGAGGCGGGCACAGATACGCAGTATTTT,CASRKREAGTDTQYF
few,TRBD1,TRBJ2-1,14,TRBV18,TGTGCCAGCTCAGCAGGGTCAGGGGGCAATGAGCAGTTCTTC,CASSAGSGGNEQFF
NA,NA,TRBJ2-3,15,TRBV7-3,TGTGCCAGCAGCTTAAGCAGGGCGCGGACAGATACGCAGTATTTT,CASSLSRARTDTQYF
NA,TRBD1,TRBJ2-3,12,TRBV5-8,TGTGCCAGCAGCTACAGGGGGGCTACGCAGTATTTT,CASSYRGATQYF
NA,NA,TRBJ2-5,13,TRBV5-4,TGTGCCAGCAGCTTGGGACAGCAAGAGACCCAGTACTTC,CASSLGQQETQYF
NA,NA,TRBJ1-1,17,TRBV5-6,TGTGCCAGCAGCTTGGTAGGAAGGGGCCGTCGGAACACTGAAGCTTTCTTT,CASSLVGRGRRNTEAFF
NA,NA,TRBJ1-5,13,TRBV30,TGTGCCTGGAGTGTTCAGGCGAATCAGCCCCAGCATTTT,CAWSVQANQPQHF
few,NA,TRBJ2-1,13,TRBV10-3,TGTGCCATCAGTGTAGCAGCGGGTGATGAGCAGTTCTTC,CAISVAAGDEQFF
NA,NA,TRBJ2-5,12,TRBV6-5,TGTGCCAGCAAAGGGGGGGGTGAGACCCAGTACTTC,CASKGGGETQYF